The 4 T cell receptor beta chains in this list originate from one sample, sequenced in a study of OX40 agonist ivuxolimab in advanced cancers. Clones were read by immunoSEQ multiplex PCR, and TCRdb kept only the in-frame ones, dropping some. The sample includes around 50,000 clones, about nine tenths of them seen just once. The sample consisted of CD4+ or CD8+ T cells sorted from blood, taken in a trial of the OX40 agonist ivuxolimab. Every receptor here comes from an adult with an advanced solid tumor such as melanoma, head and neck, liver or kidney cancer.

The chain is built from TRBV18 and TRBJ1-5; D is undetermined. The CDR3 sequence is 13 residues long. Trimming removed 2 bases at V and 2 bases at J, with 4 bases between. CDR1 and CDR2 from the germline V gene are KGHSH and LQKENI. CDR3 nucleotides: TGTGCCAGCTCACCAGGGGGCAATCAGCCCCAGCATTTT. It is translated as CASSPGGNQPQHF.

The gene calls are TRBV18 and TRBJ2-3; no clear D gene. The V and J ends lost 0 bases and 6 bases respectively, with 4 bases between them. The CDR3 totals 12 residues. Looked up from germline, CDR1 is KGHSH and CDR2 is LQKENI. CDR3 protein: CASSPPVDTQYF. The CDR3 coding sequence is TGTGCCAGCTCACCACCGGTGGATACGCAGTATTTT. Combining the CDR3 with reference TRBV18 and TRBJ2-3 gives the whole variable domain NAGVMQNPRHLVRRRGQEARLRCSPMKGHSHVYWYRQLPEEGLKFMVYLQKENIIDESGMPKERFSAEFPKEGPSILRIQQVVRGDSAAYFCASSPPVDTQYFGPGTRLTVL.

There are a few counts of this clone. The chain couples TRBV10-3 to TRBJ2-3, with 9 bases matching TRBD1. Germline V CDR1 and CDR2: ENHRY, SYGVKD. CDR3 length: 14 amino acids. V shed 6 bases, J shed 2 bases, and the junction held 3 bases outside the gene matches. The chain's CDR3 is CAISGTGTTDTQYF. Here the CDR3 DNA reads TGTGCCATCAGCGGGACAGGGACCACAGATACGCAGTATTTT.

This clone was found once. Written as DNA, the CDR3 is TGCGCCAGCAGTGAAAAGGGTAATCAGCCCCAGCATTTT. This gives the protein CASSEKGNQPQHF. The chain joins TRBV10-1 to TRBJ1-5, with no clear D. This CDR3 contains 13 residues. Trimming shortened V by 3 bases and J by 4 bases, and 7 bases separated the two germline ends. Germline lookup yields CDR1 WNHNN and CDR2 SYGVQD (reference sequence).